This T cell receptor (beta chain) derives from a study of blood T cell repertoires in COVID-19. About the research overall: Whether acute or convalescent, the COVID-19 samples came from the United States, Italy and Spain.

The count of this clone is one. The germline V and J ends were trimmed by 5 bases and 5 bases, with 18 bases remaining between them. The CDR3 runs to 15 residues. From germline, CDR1 is PRHDT and CDR2 FYEKMQ (reference sequence). Sequenced by immunoSEQ multiplex PCR; TCRdb stores in-frame clones only, minus some. The data contain about 250,000 clones, around 88% of them seen just once; the ten biggest clones take up just under 6.5%. Patients at the Seattle site were enrolled during active infection and followed longitudinally. This TCR came from a woman in her twenties or thirties with COVID-19, enrolled during active disease. The source material was peripheral blood. The chain carries TRBV13 and TRBJ2-5, with D maybe TRBD2 (5 bases). The CDR3 DNA follows: TGTGCCAGCAGCGGCGAGGAGGACCGAGGCGAGACCCAGTACTTC. Amino acids: CASSGEEDRGETQYF.